The 17 T cell receptor beta chains given below trace back to one sample, sequenced in a study of shared clonotypes between healthy human individuals (dated by TCRdb to about 2020). The library was obtained by the immunoSEQ multiplex PCR assay. TCRdb holds this immuneACCESS table with in-frame rearrangements only. Some clones are missing; in checked studies, unresolved V genes explain under half, and the rest has no known cause. The sample includes 1 million to 1.2 million clones, with 60% to 85% observed a single time. Of the sample, over 0.8% is held by the ten largest clones. Sample: memory CD4+ T cells from PBMCs. Sample cell subset or site, as interpreted from the label and publication: CD45RA-negative fraction. These receptors were taken from a man younger than 30 in good health. Some clones in this sample may be carry-over from other donors' samples.

This sequence joins TRBV7-2 and TRBJ2-7; TRBD2 agrees at 14 bases. This CDR3 has 17 residues. Per the germline V gene, CDR1 is SGHTA and CDR2 is FQGNSA. After removal of 4 bases from V and 7 bases from J, the junction contained 12 bases not matched to a gene. DNA for the CDR3: TGTGCCAGCAGCTCGCAGACTAGCGGGAGGGGGTGGCGGGAGCAGTACTTC. Residues: CASSSQTSGRGWREQYF.

The chain employs TRBV30 and TRBJ2-5; D uncertain. The CDR3 is made up of 13 amino acids. CDR1 and CDR2 (germline): GTSNPN, SVGIG (reference sequence). Trimming shortened V by 2 bases and J by 5 bases, and 12 bases separated the two germline ends. CDR3 in DNA: TGTGCCTGGAGTTTCCGATCGAGGGAGACCCAGTACTTC. Translating it yields CAWSFRSRETQYF.

The chain links TRBV5-1 to TRBJ2-3; D may be TRBD1 (6 bases). This CDR3 is 13 amino acids long. Germline V lookup: CDR1 SGHRS, CDR2 YFSETQ. Trimming cost V 7 bases and J 4 bases, with 13 bases left between them. CDR3 residues: CASAGGRSDTQYF. Written as DNA, the CDR3 is TGCGCCAGCGCTGGGGGCCGGTCAGATACGCAGTATTTT.

The chain couples TRBV28 to TRBJ1-1, with D possibly matching TRBD1 (6 bases). CDR1 MDHEN and CDR2 SYDVKM come from the germline V gene. The CDR3 has 14 residues. V shed 8 bases and J shed 4 bases, with 17 bases lying between them. The CDR3 DNA follows: TGTGCCAGCCAGACAGGCTGGGGACGCACTGAAGCTTTCTTT. It translates to CASQTGWGRTEAFF.

This chain links TRBV6-1 with TRBJ2-7, with D maybe TRBD2 (5 bases). The germline V and J ends were trimmed by 8 bases and 3 bases, with 8 bases remaining between them. This CDR3 region has 11 residues. Germline V CDR1 and CDR2: MNHNS, SASEGT. The CDR3 here is CASGSYYEQYF. The CDR3 coding sequence is TGTGCCAGCGGGAGTTACTACGAGCAGTACTTC.

The table lists this clone with many counts. The sample has other DNA sequences that encode this CDR3 too. V is TRBV11-1 and J is TRBJ1-1; D gene unclear. The germline gives CDR1 SGHAT, CDR2 FQDESV (reference sequence). The V end was cut by 2 bases, the J end by 4 bases, with 11 bases between. This CDR3 region has 14 residues. The DNA for the CDR3 is TGTGCCAGCAGCTTACCTGGGTTTGGCACTGAAGCTTTCTTT. Amino acid sequence: CASSLPGFGTEAFF. The whole variable domain, filled in from reference TRBV11-1 and TRBJ1-1, reads EAEVAQSPRYKITEKSQAVAFWCDPISGHATLYWYRQILGQGPELLVQFQDESVVDDSQLPKDRFSAERLKGVDSTLKIQPAELGDSAMYLCASSLPGFGTEAFFGQGTRLTVV.

This chain links TRBV30 with TRBJ1-3, with a weak D call TRBD1 (6 bases). CDR3 length equals 17 residues. The germline gives CDR1 GTSNPN, CDR2 SVGIG (reference sequence). V lost 2 bases to trimming and J lost 5 bases, with 22 bases between them. The CDR3 nucleotides read TGTGCCTGGAGTCCCGGAGGAGCGAGCAGGGGAAGAAACACCATATATTTT. Translated: CAWSPGGASRGRNTIYF.

The chain carries TRBV4-1 and TRBJ2-3; 9 bases line up with TRBD2. The CDR3 totals 16 residues. Germline V gene lookup returns CDR1 MGHRA and CDR2 YSYEKL. V lost 3 bases and J lost 0; bases outside the gene matches: 4. CDR3 nucleotides: TGCGCCAGCAGCCATTTGACTAGCGGCAGCACAGATACGCAGTATTTT. Its translation is CASSHLTSGSTDTQYF.

The rearrangement links TRBV9 to TRBJ1-1, with D possibly TRBD1 on 6 matching bases. CDR1 and CDR2 (germline): SGDLS, YYNGEE. The CDR3 runs 16 residues. Between the trimmed V and J ends, which lost 4 bases and 2 bases, there was a span of 18 bases. The CDR3: CASSLRGDRSNTEAFF. Here the CDR3 DNA reads TGTGCCAGCAGCCTGAGGGGTGACAGGAGCAACACTGAAGCTTTCTTT.

The rearrangement joins TRBV5-1 to TRBJ2-1; tentatively, D is TRBD2 (6 bases). CDR3 length equals 13 residues. The V gene lost 4 bases and the J gene lost 9 bases, with 14 bases spanning the gap. The germline V gene has CDR1 SGHRS and CDR2 YFSETQ. The CDR3 is CASSKTVGSEQFF. CDR3 DNA sequence: TGCGCCAGCAGCAAGACAGTCGGGAGTGAGCAGTTCTTC.

Note on this clone: The junction departs from germline at one end; a sequencing error may be responsible. The chain combines TRBV7-9 with TRBJ2-5, with TRBD2 matching over 11 bases. The CDR3 spans 15 residues. Looked up from germline, CDR1 is SEHNR and CDR2 is FQNEAQ (reference sequence). The CDR3 coding sequence is TGTGCCAGCAGCCTAGCGGGAGGAGCACAAGAGACCCAGTACTTC. This gives the protein CASSLAGGAQETQYF.

This clone showed up just once. The chain combines TRBV27 with TRBJ1-2, with D possibly matching TRBD1 (5 bases). Germline CDR1 reads MNHEY; CDR2 reads SMNVEV (reference sequence). This CDR3 has 14 amino acids. V lost 9 bases, J lost 4 bases, and 18 bases lay in between. CDR3 in DNA: TGTGCCAGACAAAACCCGGGGGAGGGCTATGGCTACACCTTC. Protein: CARQNPGEGYGYTF.

Here the CDR3 reads CASSISHTGELFF. The CDR3 nucleotides are TGTGCCAGTAGTATATCCCATACCGGGGAGCTGTTTTTT. The chain combines TRBV19 with TRBJ2-2; D call uncertain. This CDR3 comprises 13 residues. Trimming removed 2 bases from V and 5 bases from J, with 6 bases in between. Germline V gives CDR1 LNHDA, CDR2 SQIVND (reference sequence).

With respect to this clone: The same CDR3 also results from other DNA sequences found in this sample. The gene calls are TRBV6-6 and TRBJ1-5; possibly TRBD1 for D (6 bases). CDR1 and CDR2 from the germline V gene are MNHNY and SVGAGI (reference sequence). Trimming took off 0 bases at V and 0 bases at J, with 6 bases between the two ends. The CDR3 contains 15 residues. The CDR3 loop reads CASSYSGGSNQPQHF. The DNA for the CDR3 is TGTGCCAGCAGTTACTCAGGGGGTAGCAATCAGCCCCAGCATTTT.

The rearrangement joins TRBV7-9 to TRBJ2-7; D gene unclear. Germline V CDR1 and CDR2: SEHNR, FQNEAQ (reference sequence). The V and J ends lost 5 bases and 1 base respectively, with 21 bases between them. CDR3 length: 17 residues. CDR3 protein: CASSPPYSTAFSYEQYF. DNA for the CDR3: TGTGCCAGCAGCCCACCCTATTCGACGGCCTTTTCCTACGAGCAGTACTTC.

The J gene is TRBJ1-2, the V gene TRBV5-5; no firm D call. The V gene lost 0 bases and the J gene lost 2 bases, with 11 bases spanning the gap. Germline loops: CDR1 SGHKS, CDR2 YYEKEE (reference sequence). The CDR3 has 15 residues. The chain's CDR3 is CASSLAGRRNYGYTF. In DNA, the CDR3 is TGTGCCAGCAGCTTGGCCGGGAGGAGGAACTATGGCTACACCTTC. The variable domain in full, with the rest retrieved from reference TRBV5-5 and TRBJ1-2, is DAGVTQSPTHLIKTRGQQVTLRCSPISGHKSVSWYQQVLGQGPQFIFQYYEKEERGRGNFPDRFSARQFPNYSSELNVNALLLGDSALYLCASSLAGRRNYGYTFGSGTRLTVV.

CDR3 DNA: TGTGCCAGTAGTCCCCCCTGGGCCACTGAAGCTTTCTTT. Residues: CASSPPWATEAFF. The V call is TRBV19, the J call TRBJ1-1; D unresolved. The length of the CDR3 is 13 residues. The germline V and J ends were trimmed by 5 bases and 4 bases, with 11 bases remaining between them. Germline V gives CDR1 LNHDA, CDR2 SQIVND (reference sequence).